The clone carrying this TCR beta chain was seen just once. What it binds is unknown. Terminally differentiated effector memory CD45RA+ cells were excluded by CCR7 positive selection of CD45RO-negative cells. Everyone who donated was a Caucasian adult who lived in Nashville, Tennessee. The data stem from a study of shared clonotypes between healthy human individuals. Replicate sorted-subset PCRs were loaded with approximately 200 ng DNA, 31,000 or so T cell genomes. Profiling relied on immunoSEQ multiplex PCR, and the TCRdb table lists in-frame clones only, not all of them. This table holds about 2.1 million clones, approximately 92% found once. With V trimmed by 4 bases and J by 2 bases, 8 bases remained unmatched. The CDR3 totals 16 residues. CDR1 is MNHEY and CDR2 is SMNVEV in the germline V gene (reference sequence). Points from the study as a whole: Roughly 5% of naive CD4 clonotypes were common to several donors.

The material sequenced was naive CD8+ T cells from PBMCs. This TCR was sampled from a man between 18 and 35 years old in good health. Some clones in this sample may be carry-over from other donors' samples. The rearrangement links TRBV27 to TRBJ2-7; 10 positions match TRBD1. The CDR3 is CASSYIVGQGAYEQYF. The CDR3 coding sequence is TGTGCCAGCAGTTATATCGTAGGACAGGGGGCCTACGAGCAGTACTTC.